This T cell receptor beta chain stems from a study of T cell responses to AZD1222 COVID-19 vaccine. The CDR3 is 16 amino acids. The ends were cut back, 0 bases at V and 1 base at J, with 13 bases in the middle. Germline CDR1 reads SGDLS; CDR2 reads YYNGEE. The repertoire was sequenced with immunoSEQ multiplex PCR; TCRdb's copy has only in-frame clones and lacks some. The sample has roughly 120,000 clones, roughly 91% seen once. The rearrangement joins TRBV9 to TRBJ1-1, with D possibly being TRBD1 (5 bases). The origin of this receptor is an adult who received the AZD1222 COVID-19 vaccine. The sample consisted of peripheral blood, taken 28 days after the second AZD1222 dose. The CDR3: CASSVDDSWGNTEAFF. The CDR3 nucleotides are TGTGCCAGCAGCGTAGATGACAGCTGGGGGAACACTGAAGCTTTCTTT.